Listed below are T cell receptor beta chains from one sample, sequenced in a study of T cells in Graves' hyperthyroidism and ophthalmopathy. A single record per CDR3 protein comes from TCRdb applying MiXCR to the multiplex PCR reads. The sample yields 340,000 or so distinct CDR3 sequences, about 20% seen once. The source material was blood. The receptors originated from a woman aged 45-65 years with Graves' hyperthyroidism. CDR3s include the opening cysteine and the closing phenylalanine or tryptophan. Each record gives: CDR3 DNA, CDR3 protein, D gene, V gene, J gene, clone size. The D gene is left open where the match is weak. Clone size, where shown, is once, few, many, or a class for clones that have expanded.

TGTGCCTGGAGGCAAACAGCGAACACCGGGGAGCTGTTTTTT	CAWRQTANTGELFF	.	TRBV30	TRBJ2-2	.
TGTGCCTGGAGTGGAGATAGGTATGAGCAGTTCTTC	CAWSGDRYEQFF	.	TRBV30	TRBJ2-1	many
TGTGCCATGGGGACGAACACCGGGGAGCTGTTTTTT	CAMGTNTGELFF	.	TRBV7-8	TRBJ2-2	.
TGTGCCAGCAGCGCCCCTGCGGGGGGTCGCACAGATACGCAGTATTTT	CASSAPAGGRTDTQYF	TRBD2	TRBV9	TRBJ2-3	.
TGTGCCAGCAGTGCCCTTCCGGGAGGGCGGCAAGAGATCCAGTACTTC	CASSALPGGRQEIQYF	TRBD2	TRBV27	TRBJ2-5	.
TGTGCCAGCAGAGAACTAGCGGGGAATGCCGGGGAGCTGTTTTTT	CASRELAGNAGELFF	TRBD2	TRBV7-9	TRBJ2-2	.
TGTGCCAGCAGCTTAAGCGGGAGTTCAGCCTACGAGCAGTACTTC	CASSLSGSSAYEQYF	TRBD2	TRBV11-2	TRBJ2-7	many
TGTGCCAGCAAAACAGGGCCCGGGGCCAACGTCCTGACTTTC	CASKTGPGANVLTF	.	TRBV2	TRBJ2-6	many
TGCAGTGCTATCCCTCAGACTAGCGGGAGAGGAGTGAGTAGCACAGATACGCAGTATTTT	CSAIPQTSGRGVSSTDTQYF	TRBD2	TRBV20-1	TRBJ2-3	many
TGTGCCATCAGCCAGGACAGCGCCTACAATGAGCAGTTCTTC	CAISQDSAYNEQFF	.	TRBV10-3	TRBJ2-1	few
TGCGCCAGCAGCTGGGGGACAGAGGGGAGCTATGGCTACACCTTC	CASSWGTEGSYGYTF	TRBD1	TRBV5-1	TRBJ1-2	few
TGTGCCAGCAGAGACATCACGGGACAGCCCCAGCATTTT	CASRDITGQPQHF	.	TRBV2	TRBJ1-5	many
TGCAGTGCTAGAGTTATAGGGCCGGCGGGAGATACGCAGTATTTT	CSARVIGPAGDTQYF	.	TRBV20-1	TRBJ2-3	few
TGTGCCATCAGTGATCGAGCGGGAGTGACTGCGAATGAGCAGTTCTTC	CAISDRAGVTANEQFF	TRBD2	TRBV10-3	TRBJ2-1	many
TGCAGTGCTAGAGATCACCTGCAAAGCTCCTACAATGAGCAGTTCTTC	CSARDHLQSSYNEQFF	.	TRBV20-1	TRBJ2-1	few
TGTGCCAGCAGCTCAACGGCCCACTCTTCGGACGGGGAGCTGTTTTTT	CASSSTAHSSDGELFF	.	TRBV7-9	TRBJ2-2	few
TGTGCCAGTAGTGTGCAGACATTCAACACTGAAGCTTTCTTT	CASSVQTFNTEAFF	.	TRBV19	TRBJ1-1	.
TGTGCCAGCAGCCAATGGGACAGGGAAAACAATGAGCAGTTCTTC	CASSQWDRENNEQFF	TRBD1	TRBV3-1	TRBJ2-1	many
TGTGCCAGCTCACCACCGCAGGGCGGGATCCAAGAGACCCAGTACTTC	CASSPPQGGIQETQYF	.	TRBV18	TRBJ2-5	many
TGTGCCAGCAAGCTAGCGGGAGAGCCCGGGGAGCTGTTTTTT	CASKLAGEPGELFF	TRBD2	TRBV2	TRBJ2-2	few
TGCAGTGCTAGAGATGGCAGGGGATTCACAGATACGCAGTATTTT	CSARDGRGFTDTQYF	.	TRBV20-1	TRBJ2-3	many
TGTGCCAGCAGCGACCCAGGACAGGGGGCTGAAGCTTTCTTT	CASSDPGQGAEAFF	TRBD1	TRBV9	TRBJ1-1	.
TGTGCCAGCAGTTTTGGTGGACTCGCCTATAATTCACCCCTCCACTTT	CASSFGGLAYNSPLHF	.	TRBV12-3/TRBV12-4	TRBJ1-6	.
TGTGCCAGCAGCCATCCAAAAGGGAACACCGGGGAGCTGTTTTTT	CASSHPKGNTGELFF	.	TRBV14	TRBJ2-2	.
TGTGCCATCAGTGTAGGCGGGGACAATGAGCAGTTCTTC	CAISVGGDNEQFF	.	TRBV10-3	TRBJ2-1	many
TGTGCCAGCAGAGAAGGGACTAGCCTTCGGAACATTCAGTACTTC	CASREGTSLRNIQYF	TRBD2	TRBV6-1	TRBJ2-4	many
TGTGCCAGCAGCTTAGCGCACGGGGGGAATGAGCAGTTCTTC	CASSLAHGGNEQFF	TRBD2	TRBV7-8	TRBJ2-1	.
TGTGCCAGTACCCTAGCGGGGTTAGCGAACACCGGGGAGCTGTTTTTT	CASTLAGLANTGELFF	TRBD2	TRBV19	TRBJ2-2	few
TGTGCCAGCAGCAAAGCAGGGGGGCGGGGGGAGACCCAGTACTTC	CASSKAGGRGETQYF	.	TRBV7-2	TRBJ2-5	few
TGTGCCAGCAGAGATAAAAGGGTTGCCGCCTACGAGCAGTACTTC	CASRDKRVAAYEQYF	.	TRBV12-3/TRBV12-4	TRBJ2-7	many
TGCGCCAGCAGCCCAGAGACGCAGCGCGAAGCTTTCTTT	CASSPETQREAFF	.	TRBV4-1	TRBJ1-1	.
TGTGCCAGCAGGCGACTAGCGGGGTCCGGGGAGCTGTTTTTT	CASRRLAGSGELFF	TRBD2	TRBV12-3/TRBV12-4	TRBJ2-2	few
TGTGCCACCAGCAACGGACGGGAAGACTATGGCTACACCTTC	CATSNGREDYGYTF	.	TRBV15	TRBJ1-2	.
TGTGCCAGCAGTTACCCCGGAGATGGAAACACCATATATTTT	CASSYPGDGNTIYF	.	TRBV6-5	TRBJ1-3	.
TGTGCCAGCAGCAAGACACAGCGGGGCTACACCTTC	CASSKTQRGYTF	.	TRBV12-3/TRBV12-4	TRBJ1-2	.
TGCGCCAGCAGTGATTACAGCATCTCCTACAATGAGCAGTTCTTC	CASSDYSISYNEQFF	.	TRBV10-2	TRBJ2-1	few
TGTGCCAGCAGCCAAGATCCGACTAGCTGGGGGACCCAGTACTTC	CASSQDPTSWGTQYF	TRBD2	TRBV3-1	TRBJ2-5	many
TGTGCCAGCAGGAAAAGCTCCTACAATGAGCAGTTCTTC	CASRKSSYNEQFF	.	TRBV28	TRBJ2-1	few
TGTGCCAGCAGCCCCGCCCCCGGGACACATAGCAATCAGCCCCAGCATTTT	CASSPAPGTHSNQPQHF	.	TRBV6-1	TRBJ1-5	.
TGTGCCACGACTATTACCACAGATACGCAGTATTTT	CATTITTDTQYF	.	TRBV2	TRBJ2-3	few
TGCAGTGCTAGAAACAGGGACGGCTATGGCTACACCTTC	CSARNRDGYGYTF	.	TRBV20-1	TRBJ1-2	few
TGTGCCAGCGGGCTGGGTAGCAATCAGCCCCAGCATTTT	CASGLGSNQPQHF	.	TRBV3-1	TRBJ1-5	many
TGTGCCAGCAGTTACGTCCGGACAGTCAATGAAAAACTGTTTTTT	CASSYVRTVNEKLFF	.	TRBV6-5	TRBJ1-4	once
TGTGCCTGGACCCCTGGGTGGAGTAGCGGTGAAGAGACCCAGTACTTC	CAWTPGWSSGEETQYF	.	TRBV30	TRBJ2-5	many
TGTGCCAGCAGTTACTGGGACGGGACAGCTAACTACTATGGCTACACCTTC	CASSYWDGTANYYGYTF	TRBD1	TRBV6-5	TRBJ1-2	.
TGTGCCAGCAGCTACGGGACAGCCATCAATGAGCAGTTCTTC	CASSYGTAINEQFF	TRBD1	TRBV11-1	TRBJ2-1	many
TGTGCCACCGGGGCGTACGAGCAGTACTTC	CATGAYEQYF	.	TRBV10-3	TRBJ2-7	few
TGTGCCACAGGGGGCGGGAGTGGGGAGAGTGAGCAGTTCTTC	CATGGGSGESEQFF	.	TRBV6-1	TRBJ2-1	few
TGTGCCAGCAGTGACGTCAGGGGACAGGGAAATTCACCCCTCCACTTT	CASSDVRGQGNSPLHF	TRBD1	TRBV2	TRBJ1-6	.
TGTGCCAGCAGAACTAGAGGAGAGACCCAGTACTTC	CASRTRGETQYF	.	TRBV12-3/TRBV12-4	TRBJ2-5	many
TGCGCCAGCAGCCCGGGACAGGGGGAAAGTCAGCCCCAGCATTTT	CASSPGQGESQPQHF	TRBD1	TRBV5-1	TRBJ1-5	few
TGTGCCAGCAGTCCTAGGGGCTATTCGGACACCGGGGAGCTGTTTTTT	CASSPRGYSDTGELFF	.	TRBV12-3/TRBV12-4	TRBJ2-2	many
TGTGCCAGCAGTGCCCAGGGGAGCACCGGGGAGCTGTTTTTT	CASSAQGSTGELFF	.	TRBV2	TRBJ2-2	few
TGTGCCAGCAGTTTAGAGGGCGGGTCCTACGAGCAGTACTTC	CASSLEGGSYEQYF	.	TRBV28	TRBJ2-7	many
TGTGCCACCAGCAGAGATTCCGCTAGCCTGTTACCCAGATCGGGGGAGCAGTACTTC	CATSRDSASLLPRSGEQYF	.	TRBV15	TRBJ2-7	many